The present TCR beta chain was sequenced within a study of blood T cell repertoires in COVID-19. The CDR3 sequence is 15 residues long. The germline V gene encodes CDR1 MGHRA and CDR2 YSYEKL. V lost 1 base and J 3 bases, leaving 10 bases between the germline ends. Original handling: Reference gene primer amplification gave nucleated cell count estimates. Some clones are missing from TCRdb's copy, which holds only in-frame ones; the method was immunoSEQ multiplex PCR. V and J calls and clone size are copied from that table; D and trimming were computed from the DNA. Among 200,000 or so clones listed, roughly nine tenths were seen once. Participants came from some 26 US areas, aged roughly 18 to 89 years.

Specimen: PBMCs or T cells enriched from blood (not recorded which). This TCR was recovered from a woman in her forties with acute COVID-19. The chain recombines TRBV4-1 with TRBJ2-1; maybe TRBD2 (5 bases). CDR3 DNA: TGCGCCAGCAGCCAAGGAGTCGGGGTCTACAATGAGCAGTTCTTC. Protein product: CASSQGVGVYNEQFF.